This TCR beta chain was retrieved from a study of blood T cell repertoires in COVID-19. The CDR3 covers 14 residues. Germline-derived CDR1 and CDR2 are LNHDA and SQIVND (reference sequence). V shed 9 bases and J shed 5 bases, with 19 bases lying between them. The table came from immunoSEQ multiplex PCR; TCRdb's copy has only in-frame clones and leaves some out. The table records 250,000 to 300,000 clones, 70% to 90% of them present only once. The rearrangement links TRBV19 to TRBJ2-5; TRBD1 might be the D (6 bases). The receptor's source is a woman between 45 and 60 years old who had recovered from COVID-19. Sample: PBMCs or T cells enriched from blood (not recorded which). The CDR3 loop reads CASASSGVGETQYF. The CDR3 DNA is TGTGCCAGCGCTTCCTCAGGGGTCGGTGAGACCCAGTACTTC.